Following are 2 T cell receptor beta chains from one sample sequenced in a study of identical twins. MiXCR, applied by TCRdb to the 5' RACE reads, yields one record per CDR3 protein. The profile shows about 810,000 distinct CDR3 sequences, around an eighth of them singletons. This sample was shared with a second study, whose subject was yellow fever vaccine responses in identical twins.

Sample: PBMCs. These receptors originate from a woman aged 18 to 35 in good health.

The chain couples TRBV7-3 to TRBJ2-1, with 7 bases aligning to TRBD2. Per germline, CDR1 SGHTA and CDR2 FQGTGA. This CDR3 has 16 amino acids. V was pared by 2 bases and J by 0 bases, with 4 bases of the junction left unmatched. Here the CDR3 reads CASSLSSGYSYNEQFF. CDR3 sequence (DNA): TGTGCCAGCAGCTTATCTAGCGGCTACTCCTACAATGAGCAGTTCTTC.

The sample holds one count of this clonotype. CDR3 bases: TGTGCCAGCAGCTTCGGGCCCTACTACGAGCAGTACTTC. This codes for CASSFGPYYEQYF. J is TRBJ2-7 and V is TRBV7-6; D is uncertain. V shed 3 bases and J shed 3 bases, with 9 bases lying between them. Germline V gene lookup returns CDR1 SGHVS and CDR2 FNYEAQ. The CDR3 has 13 amino acids.